This TCR beta chain was identified in a study of T-cell reconstitution after alpha-beta-depleted transplantation in children. This CDR3 has 15 residues. V was clipped by 5 bases and J by 4 bases; unmatched bases: 7. Library preparation (for TCRbeta) was performed with unique molecular identifiers. Using its own MiXCR run on the PCR reads, TCRdb lists one record per CDR3 protein. The sample has hundreds of thousands of distinct CDR3 sequences; roughly 16% are singletons. The sequence came from a boy in the first two years of life who had a stem cell transplant for Wiskott-Aldrich syndrome, so the T cells may come from the graft donor. Sample: PBMCs, mostly from graft donor cells, taken 360 days after TCRalphabeta/CD19-depleted stem cell transplant. The V gene is TRBV12-3 or TRBV12-4, the J gene TRBJ2-4; 8 nucleotides line up with TRBD1. CDR3 sequence: CASSLRGPSKNIQYF. CDR3 DNA sequence: TGTGCCAGCAGTCTCAGGGGGCCCTCTAAAAACATTCAGTACTTC.